This TCR beta chain was sequenced for a study of T cell responses to AZD1222 COVID-19 vaccine. In the study overall: Second-dose intervals near 4 or 12 weeks were combined. General study results and limits: Possibly, clonal diversity was underestimated; donors were largely white British and included more females. Spike was spanned by vaccine-associated CD4 TCRs, with dominance at 160-218 and 743-854. Baseline antibody screening turned up just 6 or 7 seropositive AZD1222 recipients.

Some clones are missing from TCRdb's copy, which holds only in-frame ones; the method was immunoSEQ multiplex PCR. The sample consists of under 140,000 clones, approximately 90% of them appearing once. Germline V gene sequence: CDR1 SGHTA, CDR2 FQGTGA. V lost 2 bases and J 2 bases, leaving 8 bases between the germline ends. This CDR3 comprises 14 residues. As concerns this clone: The antigen remains unidentified.

Here the sequenced sample was peripheral blood, taken on day 0 of AZD1222 vaccination. The TCR originated in an adult in good health. V and J are TRBV7-3 and TRBJ2-3; D possibly corresponds to TRBD2 (6 bases). This CDR3 reads CASSLGGITDTQYF. The CDR3 coding sequence is TGTGCCAGCAGCTTAGGAGGGATCACAGATACGCAGTATTTT.